Here is one T cell receptor (beta chain) with its context. Its cognate antigen is unknown. These data come from a study of cytomegalovirus exposure and HLA in healthy donors. Both 60 Vbeta primers and 13 Jbeta primers went into the PCR. The repertoire was sequenced with immunoSEQ multiplex PCR; TCRdb's copy has only in-frame clones and lacks some. Listed are 50,000 to 55,000 clones; about 12% falls within the top ten. Germline CDR1 and CDR2: SGHRS and YFSETQ. The CDR3 is made up of 14 amino acids. V dropped 1 base and J dropped 5; count of bases not matched to a gene: 3. General study results and limits: There were a few CMV-associated chains whose specificity for CMV antigens was confirmed in vitro. Sequencing depth roughly uniform across donors was assumed in presence/absence analyses.

The V call is TRBV5-1, the J call TRBJ1-5, with TRBD1 identical over 7 bases. This clonotype was sampled from a woman in her fifties or sixties in good health and CMV-seropositive. Sequenced material: PBMCs. For the CDR3, the DNA is TGCGCCAGCAGCTTGAAAGGGGGCGATCAGCCCCAGCATTTT. Amino acids: CASSLKGGDQPQHF.